This T cell receptor (beta chain) was captured in a study of cytomegalovirus exposure and HLA in healthy donors. The CDR3 runs to 16 residues. V shed 5 bases and J 10 bases; nucleotides not matched to a gene: 16. From germline, CDR1 is SEHNR and CDR2 FQNEAQ (reference sequence). PCR employed 60 Vbeta and 13 Jbeta primers. The method was immunoSEQ multiplex PCR; TCRdb's version includes in-frame clones alone and lacks a portion of them. The table shows 160,000 or so clones, with about three quarters occurring only once. Concerning this clone itself: The antigen remains unidentified.

Whole-study results and caveats: Researchers reportedly found TCR beta sequences accurately predicted most subjects' HLA-A and HLA-B alleles. Near-uniform donor sequencing depth was presumed by presence/absence analyses. Later on, analysis showed that most CMV-associated TCR beta chains appeared to be HLA-restricted.

The rearrangement uses TRBV7-9 and TRBJ2-1, with TRBD2 matching 8 bases. The TCR sequence derives from a female donor in good health and CMV-seronegative. Sequencing was carried out using PBMCs. Written as DNA, the CDR3 is TGTGCCAGCAGCCCACCCGGGGGGGTGGGTAGGGACGAGCAGTTCTTC. Amino acids: CASSPPGGVGRDEQFF.